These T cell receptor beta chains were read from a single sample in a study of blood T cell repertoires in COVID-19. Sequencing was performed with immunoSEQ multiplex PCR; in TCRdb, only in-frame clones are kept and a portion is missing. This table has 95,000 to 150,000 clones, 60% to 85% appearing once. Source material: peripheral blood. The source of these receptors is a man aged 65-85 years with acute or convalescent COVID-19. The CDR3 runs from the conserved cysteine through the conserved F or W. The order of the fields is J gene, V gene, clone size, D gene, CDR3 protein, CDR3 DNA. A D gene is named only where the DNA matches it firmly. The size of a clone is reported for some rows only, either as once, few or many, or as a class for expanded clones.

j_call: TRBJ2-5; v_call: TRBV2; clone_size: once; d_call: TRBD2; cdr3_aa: CASNQREYQETQYF; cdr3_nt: TGTGCCAGCAATCAGCGGGAGTACCAAGAGACCCAGTACTTC
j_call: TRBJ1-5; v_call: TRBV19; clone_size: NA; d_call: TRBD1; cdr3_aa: CASSMTQGAGQPQHF; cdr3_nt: TGTGCCAGTAGTATGACACAGGGGGCAGGTCAGCCCCAGCATTTT
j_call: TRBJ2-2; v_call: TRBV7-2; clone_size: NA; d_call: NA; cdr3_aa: CASSQGRAGTGELFF; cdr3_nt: TGTGCCAGCAGCCAAGGGCGGGCGGGCACCGGGGAGCTGTTTTTT
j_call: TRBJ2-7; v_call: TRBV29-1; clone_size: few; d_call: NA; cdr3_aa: CSVWVRGPIYEQYF; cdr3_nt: TGCAGCGTTTGGGTCAGGGGACCTATTTACGAGCAGTACTTC
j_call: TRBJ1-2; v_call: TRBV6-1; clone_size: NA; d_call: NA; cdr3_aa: CASSESRVGGYTF; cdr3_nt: TGTGCCAGCAGTGAAAGCAGGGTGGGAGGCTACACCTTC
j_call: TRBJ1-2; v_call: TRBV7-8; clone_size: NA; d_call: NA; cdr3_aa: CASSLAPANYGYTF; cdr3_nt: TGTGCCAGCAGCTTAGCCCCAGCTAACTATGGCTACACCTTC
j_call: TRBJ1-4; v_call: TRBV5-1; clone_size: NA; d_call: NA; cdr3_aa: CASSQGPTSPNEKLFF; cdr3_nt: TGCGCCAGCAGCCAGGGTCCAACCAGTCCTAATGAAAAACTGTTTTTT
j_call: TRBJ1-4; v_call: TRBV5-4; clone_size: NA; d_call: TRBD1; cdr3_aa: CASSLPTGGSEKLFF; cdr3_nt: TGTGCCAGCAGCCTGCCGACAGGGGGTTCTGAAAAACTGTTTTTT
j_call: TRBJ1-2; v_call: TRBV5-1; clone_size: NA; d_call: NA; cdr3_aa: CASRLRAGRFAAGQGYTF; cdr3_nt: TGCGCCAGCAGGTTAAGAGCGGGACGGTTCGCGGCTGGTCAGGGCTACACCTTC
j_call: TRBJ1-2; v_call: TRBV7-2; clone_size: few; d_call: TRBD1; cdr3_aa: CASSRTGQGAYFGYTF; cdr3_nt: TGTGCCAGCAGCCGGACGGGGCAGGGGGCGTATTTTGGCTACACCTTC
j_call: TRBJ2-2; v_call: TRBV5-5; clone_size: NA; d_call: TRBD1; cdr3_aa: CASTKTGPGELFF; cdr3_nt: TGTGCCAGCACCAAGACAGGGCCCGGGGAGCTGTTTTTT
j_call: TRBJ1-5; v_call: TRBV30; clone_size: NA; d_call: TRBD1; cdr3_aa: CAWSADRGSNQPQHF; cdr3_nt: TGTGCCTGGAGCGCCGACAGGGGTAGCAATCAGCCCCAGCATTTT
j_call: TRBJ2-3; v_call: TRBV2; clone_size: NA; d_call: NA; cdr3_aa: CAGRAPGGDTQYF; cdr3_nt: TGTGCCGGAAGGGCCCCCGGGGGAGATACGCAGTATTTT
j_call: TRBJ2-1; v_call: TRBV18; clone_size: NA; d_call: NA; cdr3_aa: CASSPPWRQIAYNEQFF; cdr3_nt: TGTGCCAGCTCACCACCGTGGCGGCAGATTGCCTACAATGAGCAGTTCTTC
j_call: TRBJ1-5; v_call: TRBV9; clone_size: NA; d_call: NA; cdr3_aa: CASSVSGVEGQPQHF; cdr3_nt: TGTGCCAGCAGCGTAAGCGGGGTCGAAGGTCAGCCCCAGCATTTT
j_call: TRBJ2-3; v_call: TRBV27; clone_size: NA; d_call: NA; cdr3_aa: CASSLAPYLTDTQYF; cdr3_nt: TGTGCCAGCAGTCTAGCGCCCTATCTCACAGATACGCAGTATTTT
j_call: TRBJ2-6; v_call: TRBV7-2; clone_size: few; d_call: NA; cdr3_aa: CASRWGGPGANVLTF; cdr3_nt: TGTGCCAGCAGATGGGGGGGGCCTGGGGCCAACGTCCTGACTTTC
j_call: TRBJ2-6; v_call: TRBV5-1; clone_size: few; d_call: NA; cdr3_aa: CASTDSTPGANVLTF; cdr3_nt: TGCGCCAGCACGGACTCCACGCCCGGGGCCAACGTCCTGACTTTC
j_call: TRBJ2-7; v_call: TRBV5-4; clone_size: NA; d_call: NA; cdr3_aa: CASSLGKSVGDVSYEQYF; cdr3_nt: TGTGCCAGCAGCTTGGGGAAGTCTGTGGGAGATGTCTCCTACGAGCAGTACTTC
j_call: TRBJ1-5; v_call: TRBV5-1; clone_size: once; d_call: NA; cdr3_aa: CASSPGVNNQPQHF; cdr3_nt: TGCGCCAGCAGCCCAGGGGTTAACAATCAGCCCCAGCATTTT
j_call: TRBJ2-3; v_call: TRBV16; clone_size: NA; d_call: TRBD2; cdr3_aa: CASSLRIGGGDTDTQYF; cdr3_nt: TGTGCCAGCAGCCTACGAATAGGCGGGGGGGACACAGATACGCAGTATTTT
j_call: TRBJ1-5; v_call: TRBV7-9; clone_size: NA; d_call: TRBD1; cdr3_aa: CASSSPDRGQPQHF; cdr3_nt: TGTGCCAGCAGCTCTCCCGACAGGGGTCAGCCCCAGCATTTT
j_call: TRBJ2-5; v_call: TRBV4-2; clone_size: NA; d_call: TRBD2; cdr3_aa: CASSQVGGRLPETQYF; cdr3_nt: TGTGCCAGCAGCCAAGTGGGGGGGAGACTCCCAGAGACCCAGTACTTC
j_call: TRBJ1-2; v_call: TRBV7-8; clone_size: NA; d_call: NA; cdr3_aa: CASSQYLQGQGYTF; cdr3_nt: TGTGCCAGCAGCCAATACCTACAGGGCCAGGGCTACACCTTC
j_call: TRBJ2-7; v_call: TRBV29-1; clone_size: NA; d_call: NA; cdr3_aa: CSVGTTYSYEQYF; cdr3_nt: TGCAGCGTTGGGACAACTTATTCCTACGAGCAGTACTTC
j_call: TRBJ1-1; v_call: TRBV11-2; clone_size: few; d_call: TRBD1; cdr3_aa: CASSLVMGQVNTEAFF; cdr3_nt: TGTGCCAGCAGCTTGGTTATGGGACAGGTGAACACTGAAGCTTTCTTT